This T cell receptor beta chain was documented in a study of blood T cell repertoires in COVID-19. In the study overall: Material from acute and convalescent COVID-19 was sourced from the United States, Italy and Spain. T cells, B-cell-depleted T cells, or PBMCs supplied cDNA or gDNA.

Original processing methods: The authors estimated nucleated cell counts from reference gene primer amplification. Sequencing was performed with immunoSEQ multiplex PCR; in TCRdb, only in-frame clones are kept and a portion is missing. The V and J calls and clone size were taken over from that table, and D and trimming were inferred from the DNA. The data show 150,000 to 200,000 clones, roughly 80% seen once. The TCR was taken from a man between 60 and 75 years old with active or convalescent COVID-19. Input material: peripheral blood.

The DNA for the CDR3 is TGTGCCAGCAGCGGAGCAGGGCTCCGTGAACAGACGACACCCGGGGGCTACACCTTC. Encoded protein: CASSGAGLREQTTPGGYTF. V and J are TRBV7-9 and TRBJ1-2; D perhaps matches TRBD1 (5 bases). Trimming pared 5 bases from V and 8 bases from J, leaving 33 bases between. The CDR3 loop spans 19 amino acids. In germline, CDR1 is SEHNR, CDR2 FQNEAQ (reference sequence).